The 28 T cell receptor beta chains in this list originate from one sample, sequenced in a study of cytomegalovirus exposure and HLA in healthy donors. It was with 60 Vbeta and 13 Jbeta primers that the PCR ran. Profiled with immunoSEQ multiplex PCR; TCRdb holds only in-frame clones, not every one. The data contain roughly 130,000 clones, around 76% of them seen just once; the ten biggest clones take up around 1.8%. Specimen: PBMCs. The receptors here all came from a woman in her forties or fifties in good health and CMV-seronegative.

The rearrangement joins TRBV6-6 to TRBJ1-1, with TRBD1 identical over 9 bases. The CDR3 is 15 amino acids. The V gene end was trimmed by 0 bases and the J gene end by 6 bases; junction bases not matched to a gene: 5. The V gene's germline CDR1 is MNHNY and CDR2 SVGAGI (reference sequence). CDR3 loop: CASSYSPGQGPEAFF. CDR3 DNA: TGTGCCAGCAGTTACTCACCGGGACAGGGCCCTGAAGCTTTCTTT.

V and J are TRBV6-5 and TRBJ2-3, with D maybe TRBD2 (5 bases). Germline V CDR1 and CDR2: MNHEY, SVGAGI. The CDR3 loop spans 14 amino acids. Trimming left V 6 bases short and J 2 bases short, with 12 bases between. The CDR3 DNA sequence: TGTGCCAGCAGCCGGGGTGGCCTCACAGATACGCAGTATTTT. Protein: CASSRGGLTDTQYF.

The DNA for the CDR3 is TGTGCCAGCTCTGTAGAGCCAAGAGGTCGCTACACCTTC. Amino acids: CASSVEPRGRYTF. The V call is TRBV2, the J call TRBJ1-2; no reliable D call. V shed 8 bases and J shed 9 bases, with 19 bases lying between them. The CDR3 has 13 residues. Germline V gives CDR1 SNHLY, CDR2 FYNNEI. The full variable domain, rest sourced from reference TRBV2 and TRBJ1-2, is EPEVTQTPSHQVTQMGQEVILRCVPISNHLYFYWYRQILGQKVEFLVSFYNNEISEKSEIFDDQFSVERPDGSNFTLKIRSTKLEDSAMYFCASSVEPRGRYTFGSGTRLTVV.

The gene calls are TRBV14 and TRBJ2-1; 8 positions match TRBD1. The germline V gene encodes CDR1 SGHDN and CDR2 FVKESK. The CDR3 runs 16 residues. Trimming at V came to 3 bases and at J to 0 bases, leaving 4 bases not matched to a gene. CDR3 coding DNA: TGTGCCAGCAGCCACAGGGGGCTTAGCTCCTACAATGAGCAGTTCTTC. This translates into CASSHRGLSSYNEQFF.

The rearrangement links TRBV4-2 to TRBJ2-5; 8 bases are shared with TRBD1. Trimming took 1 base from V and 9 from J; bases not matched to a gene: 13. Germline V gene data show CDR1 as LGHNA and CDR2 as YNFKEQ. The CDR3 is 16 residues long. The CDR3, as DNA: TGTGCCAGCAGCCAAGGGGTAAGAGAGACAGGGGAATCCCAGTACTTC. Amino acid sequence: CASSQGVRETGESQYF.

This sequence joins TRBV28 and TRBJ2-7; 12 nucleotides align to TRBD1. Germline V gene sequence: CDR1 MDHEN, CDR2 SYDVKM. The V and J ends lost 3 bases and 7 bases, in that order; junction bases with no gene match: 4. The CDR3 extends over 14 amino acids. The CDR3 coding sequence is TGTGCCAGCAGTTTTGGGGACAGGGGGCGGGAGCAGTACGTC. Protein: CASSFGDRGREQYV.

V and J are TRBV29-1 and TRBJ2-5, with D tentatively TRBD2 (5 bases). Trimming took 4 bases from V and 11 from J, leaving 20 bases between them. This CDR3 is built from 13 residues. Germline lookup yields CDR1 SQVTM and CDR2 ANQGSEA. The DNA for the CDR3 is TGCAGCGTTGTCAACGGGCCGGGGAGAGAGCAGTACTTC. This encodes CSVVNGPGREQYF.

This chain links TRBV5-1 with TRBJ2-1, with TRBD1 as a possible D gene (6 bases). CDR1 is SGHRS and CDR2 is YFSETQ in the germline V gene. The CDR3 runs 13 residues. V was clipped by 4 bases and J by 3 bases, with 8 bases between them. As DNA, the CDR3 is TGCGCCAGCAGCGAGGACAGCTACAATGAGCAGTTCTTC. It codes for CASSEDSYNEQFF.

There are a few counts of this clone. The V and J genes are TRBV2 and TRBJ1-1, with a weak D call TRBD1 (5 bases). The CDR3 sequence is 14 residues long. Germline V CDR1 and CDR2: SNHLY, FYNNEI. V lost 5 bases and J lost 3, with 13 bases in between. Written as DNA, the CDR3 is TGTGCCAGCAGTTTCGATGGGGCCTACACTGAAGCTTTCTTT. This gives the protein CASSFDGAYTEAFF.

The V and J genes are TRBV28 and TRBJ1-2; no clear D gene. V lost 3 bases to trimming and J lost 4 bases, with 18 bases between them. This CDR3 has 16 amino acids. The germline V gene has CDR1 MDHEN and CDR2 SYDVKM. In DNA form, the CDR3 reads TGTGCCAGCAGTTTCGGAGGAAAACGAGTCGGCTATGGCTACACCTTC. Encoded protein: CASSFGGKRVGYGYTF.

J is TRBJ2-3 and V is TRBV7-6, with 9 bases aligning to TRBD1. J gave up 3 bases and V 5 bases, and 6 bases lay outside the gene matches. Per the germline V gene, CDR1 is SGHVS and CDR2 is FNYEAQ. CDR3 length equals 15 residues. The CDR3 DNA reads as TGTGCCAGCAGCAGTAGGACAGGGGAAACAGATACGCAGTATTTT. It yields the protein CASSSRTGETDTQYF.

A single count supports this clone. The junction differs from germline at one of its ends, possibly a read error. The V gene is TRBV7-7, the J gene TRBJ2-1; tentative D call: TRBD2 (5 bases). Looked up from germline, CDR1 is SSHAT and CDR2 is FNYEAQ (reference sequence). The length of the CDR3 is 13 residues. CDR3 region: CASKMAGVNEQFF. The DNA for the CDR3 is TGTGCTAGCAAGATGGCCGGGGTCAATGAGCAGTTCTTC.

This chain connects TRBV6-1 to TRBJ2-7; 7 bases agree with TRBD2. V was clipped by 8 bases and J by 3 bases; unmatched bases: 10. The CDR3 sequence is 14 residues long. In germline, CDR1 is MNHNS, CDR2 SASEGT. The CDR3: CASAAGLLNYEQYV. The CDR3 DNA reads as TGTGCCAGCGCGGCGGGACTACTTAACTACGAGCAGTACGTC.

The rearrangement uses TRBV7-2 and TRBJ1-3; D perhaps matches TRBD1 (6 bases). The CDR3 totals 16 residues. V was trimmed by 1 base and J by 1 base, leaving 11 bases between them. Germline CDR1 reads SGHTA; CDR2 reads FQGNSA. The CDR3 loop reads CASSLGTGSSGNTIYF. The CDR3 nucleotides are TGTGCCAGCAGCTTAGGTACAGGGTCTTCTGGAAACACCATATATTTT. The whole variable domain, filled in from reference TRBV7-2 and TRBJ1-3, reads GAGVSQSPSNKVTEKGKDVELRCDPISGHTALYWYRQSLGQGLEFLIYFQGNSAPDKSGLPSDRFSAERTGGSVSTLTIQRTQQEDSAVYLCASSLGTGSSGNTIYFGEGSWLTVV.

This chain uses TRBV6-4 with TRBJ1-2, with D hard to call. Trimming stripped 6 bases from V and 0 bases from J, with 8 bases between. From germline, CDR1 is MRHNA and CDR2 SNTAGT. The CDR3 is 13 amino acids. CDR3 sequence: CASSIEPNYGYTF. CDR3 DNA sequence: TGTGCCAGCAGCATAGAGCCTAACTATGGCTACACCTTC.

Only one count was recorded for this clone. This chain joins TRBV14 and TRBJ2-1; maybe TRBD1 (7 bases). The length of the CDR3 is 17 residues. Trimming removed 1 base from V and 10 bases from J, with 23 bases in between. Germline CDR1 SGHDN, CDR2 FVKESK. In DNA form, the CDR3 reads TGTGCCAGCAGCCAAGGCGTGCAGGGGGTGGTAGGGGGGGAGCAGTTCTTC. Translating gives CASSQGVQGVVGGEQFF.

This rearrangement joins TRBV4-3 to TRBJ1-6; 10 nucleotides line up with TRBD1. Germline V gene data show CDR1 as LGHNA and CDR2 as YSLEER. After removal of 0 bases from V and 5 bases from J, the junction contained 7 bases not matched to a gene. The CDR3 has 18 amino acids. The CDR3 DNA sequence: TGCGCCAGCAGCCAAGAGATCCGAGGACAGGGGGATAATTCACCCCTCCACTTT. Its protein is CASSQEIRGQGDNSPLHF.

The rearrangement uses TRBV19 and TRBJ1-2, with TRBD1 identical over 8 bases. V lost 8 bases, J lost 4 bases, and 3 bases stayed unmatched. Germline V lookup: CDR1 LNHDA, CDR2 SQIVND (reference sequence). The CDR3 length is 12 residues. Here the CDR3 reads CASYTGGYGYTF. CDR3 sequence (DNA): TGTGCCAGTTATACAGGGGGCTATGGCTACACCTTC. The full variable domain, in which reference TRBV19 and TRBJ1-2 provide the parts outside the CDR3, is DGGITQSPKYLFRKEGQNVTLSCEQNLNHDAMYWYRQDPGQGLRLIYYSQIVNDFQKGDIAEGYSVSREKKESFPLTVTSAQKNPTAFYLCASYTGGYGYTFGSGTRLTVV.

CDR3: CASSATPTQGSGYTF. CDR3 sequence (DNA): TGTGCCAGCAGCGCCACCCCCACACAGGGAAGTGGCTACACCTTC. V usage is TRBV7-3 and J usage is TRBJ1-2, with D tentatively TRBD1 (6 bases). The germline CDR1 and CDR2 sequences are SGHTA and FQGTGA. Trimming left V 5 bases short and J 7 bases short, with 20 bases between. This CDR3 is built from 15 residues.

The V and J genes are TRBV4-3 and TRBJ1-2, with D possibly being TRBD1 (5 bases). V was shortened by 0 bases and J by 3 bases, with 8 bases between the two germline ends. Germline CDR1 reads LGHNA; CDR2 reads YSLEER. The CDR3 has 14 residues. The CDR3 is CASSQDPRDYGYTF. CDR3 DNA sequence: TGCGCCAGCAGCCAAGATCCCAGGGACTATGGCTACACCTTC.

J is TRBJ1-4 and V is TRBV4-3; TRBD1 matches at 7 bases. The CDR3 has 17 residues. CDR1 LGHNA and CDR2 YSLEER come from the germline V gene. The V segment lost 0 bases and the J segment 0 bases; nucleotides outside the gene matches: 4. In DNA, the CDR3 is TGCGCCAGCAGCCAAGATATAGGACAGGCAACTAATGAAAAACTGTTTTTT. Its protein is CASSQDIGQATNEKLFF.

This sequence joins TRBV6-5 and TRBJ2-1, with D unresolved. This CDR3 is 16 amino acids long. From germline, CDR1 is MNHEY and CDR2 SVGAGI. The V gene lost 4 bases and the J gene lost 0 bases, with 13 bases spanning the gap. The CDR3: CASSSLRTSSYNEQFF. DNA of the CDR3: TGTGCCAGCAGTTCTTTACGCACGAGCTCCTACAATGAGCAGTTCTTC.

The chain has TRBV7-9 and TRBJ2-7; 10 bases agree with TRBD2. Trimming removed 2 bases from V and 5 bases from J; junction bases left unmatched: 6. Germline V gene data show CDR1 as SEHNR and CDR2 as FQNEAQ (reference sequence). The CDR3 covers 15 residues. CDR3 amino acids: CASSLTLAGEDEQYF. The CDR3 coding sequence is TGTGCCAGCAGCTTAACTCTAGCGGGAGAGGACGAGCAGTACTTC.

The J gene is TRBJ2-1, the V gene TRBV30; 7 bases line up with TRBD1. Germline CDR1 reads GTSNPN; CDR2 reads SVGIG (reference sequence). CDR3 length equals 16 residues. V shed 3 bases, J shed 4 bases, and the junction held 12 bases outside the gene matches. CDR3 nucleotides: TGTGCCTGGAGCGACCAGGGACAGACCCTTTACAATGAGCAGTTCTTC. It translates to CAWSDQGQTLYNEQFF.

The chain combines TRBV7-9 with TRBJ1-2; 8 nucleotides agree with TRBD1. This CDR3 has 14 amino acids. V lost 1 base to trimming and J lost 8 bases; unmatched junction nucleotides: 6. Per the germline V gene, CDR1 is SEHNR and CDR2 is FQNEAQ (reference sequence). The CDR3 spells CASSLGGTGGGYTF. For the CDR3, the DNA is TGTGCCAGCAGCTTAGGGGGGACAGGCGGAGGCTACACCTTC.

This clone was picked up a small number of times. V and J are TRBV11-3 and TRBJ2-7; 7 bases agree with TRBD2. Per germline, CDR1 SGHNT and CDR2 YENEEA. Trimming removed 8 bases from V and 9 bases from J; junction bases left unmatched: 10. The length of the CDR3 is 12 residues. CDR3 sequence reads: CASGRGSSMQYF. The CDR3 DNA sequence: TGTGCCAGCGGGAGGGGCTCTAGTATGCAGTACTTC.

CDR3 protein: CASSSLDRSSYEQYF. DNA of the CDR3: TGTGCCAGCAGCTCCCTGGACAGAAGCTCCTACGAGCAGTACTTC. The J gene is TRBJ2-7, the V gene TRBV7-8; TRBD1 is a possible D gene (6 bases). V was cut by 4 bases and J by 0 bases, with 13 bases left in between. The germline gives CDR1 SGHVS, CDR2 FQNEAQ. CDR3 length equals 15 residues.

Details on this clone: One end of the junction is discordant with germline, which a read error may explain. This chain connects TRBV29-1 to TRBJ1-5; 8 bases are a match to TRBD1. Germline lookup yields CDR1 SQVTM and CDR2 ANQGSEA. This CDR3 is built from 13 residues. In DNA form, the CDR3 reads TGCAGCGCTCGACAGGGGACAAATCAGCCCCAGAATTTT. Amino acid sequence: CSARQGTNQPQNF.